This T cell receptor beta chain stems from a study of T cell clonotyping in hematopoietic cell transplantation. J gave up 5 bases and V 5 bases, and 4 bases lay outside the gene matches. Germline V gene sequence: CDR1 SGHDT, CDR2 YYEEEE. The CDR3 is 14 amino acids. Some clones are missing from TCRdb's copy, which holds only in-frame ones; the method was immunoSEQ multiplex PCR. Here the sample spans approximately 7,200 clones, approximately 90% being singletons. The V call is TRBV5-6, the J call TRBJ1-6; 7 positions match TRBD1. The material sequenced was PBMCs, taken 30 days after allogeneic stem cell transplant. The clonotype originates from a female patient between 50 and 60 years old who had an allogeneic stem cell transplant from an unrelated donor, so the T cells may come from the graft donor. Some clones in this sample may be carry-over from other donors' samples. This chain's CDR3 is CASRRDSNNSPLHF. The DNA for the CDR3 is TGTGCCAGCAGGCGGGACAGCAATAATTCACCCCTCCACTTT.